The 10 T cell receptor beta chains listed next were all sequenced from one sample in a study of blood T cell repertoires in COVID-19. Measured with immunoSEQ multiplex PCR; TCRdb has only the in-frame clones, and not every one. The data show roughly 410,000 clones, with approximately 89% seen just once and under 2% held by the top ten. Sequencing was done on a sample of peripheral blood. The receptors originated from a woman aged 35 to 49 with COVID-19, enrolled during active disease.

The gene calls are TRBV12-3 or TRBV12-4 and TRBJ1-1, with D hard to call. The CDR3 has 13 amino acids. The ends were cut back, 3 bases at V and 2 bases at J, with 7 bases in the middle. The CDR3 is CASSLNSNTEAFF. As DNA, the CDR3 is TGTGCCAGCAGTTTGAACAGCAACACTGAAGCTTTCTTT.

The chain links TRBV9 to TRBJ1-2; 8 positions match TRBD1. Germline trimming cut 0 bases from V and 5 bases from J; bases unmatched to any gene: 9. Germline loops: CDR1 SGDLS, CDR2 YYNGEE. The CDR3 runs to 16 residues. For the CDR3, the DNA is TGTGCCAGCAGCGTAGCGGCAGGGGGCGCGGGATATGGCTACACCTTC. Protein: CASSVAAGGAGYGYTF.

This chain uses TRBV9 with TRBJ2-1; D unclear. CDR1 and CDR2 from the germline V gene are SGDLS and YYNGEE. There are 13 residues in the CDR3. Trimming stripped 0 bases from V and 6 bases from J, with 7 bases between. The CDR3 loop is CASSVAPLNEQFF. The DNA for the CDR3 is TGTGCCAGCAGCGTAGCTCCCCTCAATGAGCAGTTCTTC.

The chain is built from TRBV5-6 and TRBJ1-1; no firm D call. In germline, CDR1 is SGHDT, CDR2 YYEEEE. The CDR3 totals 15 residues. Trimming pared 1 base from V and 4 bases from J, leaving 14 bases between. The CDR3 here is CASSLSFGGLTEAFF. CDR3 DNA: TGTGCCAGCAGCTTGTCGTTCGGAGGGCTCACTGAAGCTTTCTTT.

The CDR3 DNA reads TGTGCCAGCAGTTTATATGGGGAAGGGGACTATGGCTACACCTTC. This translates into CASSLYGEGDYGYTF. The genes are TRBV28 and TRBJ1-2; tentatively, D is TRBD1 (5 bases). Trimming took 1 base from V and 3 from J, leaving 12 bases between them. Germline CDR1 is MDHEN and CDR2 is SYDVKM. This CDR3 region has 15 residues.

The gene calls are TRBV2 and TRBJ2-3; tentatively, D is TRBD2 (6 bases). The CDR3 is made up of 12 amino acids. Between the trimmed V and J ends, which lost 8 bases and 10 bases, there was a span of 16 bases. The V gene's germline CDR1 is SNHLY and CDR2 FYNNEI. CDR3 bases: TGTGCCAGCTCAAGAGATAGGGAGGCGCAGTATTTT. Translation gives CASSRDREAQYF.

The chain is built from TRBV19 and TRBJ2-1; 11 nucleotides agree with TRBD2. V trimming: 4 bases; J trimming: 12 bases; junction bases outside the gene matches: 5. Germline CDR1 and CDR2: LNHDA and SQIVND (reference sequence). The CDR3 consists of 13 residues. In DNA form, the CDR3 reads TGTGCCAGTAGTACCTTAGCGGGAGGGTGGCAGTTCTTC. This sequence encodes CASSTLAGGWQFF.

This clone was seen only a few times. The V and J genes are TRBV28 and TRBJ1-5; D perhaps matches TRBD1 (5 bases). Trimming removed 2 bases from V and 2 bases from J, with 10 bases in between. CDR3 size: 15 residues. Germline V gene lookup returns CDR1 MDHEN and CDR2 SYDVKM. CDR3 DNA: TGTGCCAGCAGTTTAGGCAGGGTTGGCAATCAGCCCCAGCATTTT. This sequence encodes CASSLGRVGNQPQHF.

This clone has only one observation. The chain couples TRBV5-1 to TRBJ1-4; TRBD1 matches 9 bases. This CDR3 region has 17 residues. Germline CDR1 SGHRS, CDR2 YFSETQ. After removal of 2 bases from V and 1 base from J, the junction contained 6 bases not matched to a gene. As DNA, the CDR3 is TGCGCCAGCAGCTTATTGGGACAGGGCGGAACTAATGAAAAACTGTTTTTT. This sequence encodes CASSLLGQGGTNEKLFF.

V gene TRBV15 combines with J gene TRBJ2-7; 7 positions agree with TRBD2. Unmatched junction bases numbered 6, after V lost 1 base and J lost 6 bases. The CDR3 loop spans 14 amino acids. Germline V gene lookup returns CDR1 LNHNV and CDR2 YYDKDF (reference sequence). CDR3 nucleotides: TGTGCCACCAGCAGAGTTGGGGGGGGAGTCGAGCAGTACTTC. It yields the protein CATSRVGGGVEQYF. The full variable domain, rest sourced from reference TRBV15 and TRBJ2-7, is DAMVIQNPRYQVTQFGKPVTLSCSQTLNHNVMYWYQQKSSQAPKLLFHYYDKDFNNEADTPDNFQSRRPNTSFCFLDIRSPGLGDTAMYLCATSRVGGGVEQYFGPGTRLTVT.